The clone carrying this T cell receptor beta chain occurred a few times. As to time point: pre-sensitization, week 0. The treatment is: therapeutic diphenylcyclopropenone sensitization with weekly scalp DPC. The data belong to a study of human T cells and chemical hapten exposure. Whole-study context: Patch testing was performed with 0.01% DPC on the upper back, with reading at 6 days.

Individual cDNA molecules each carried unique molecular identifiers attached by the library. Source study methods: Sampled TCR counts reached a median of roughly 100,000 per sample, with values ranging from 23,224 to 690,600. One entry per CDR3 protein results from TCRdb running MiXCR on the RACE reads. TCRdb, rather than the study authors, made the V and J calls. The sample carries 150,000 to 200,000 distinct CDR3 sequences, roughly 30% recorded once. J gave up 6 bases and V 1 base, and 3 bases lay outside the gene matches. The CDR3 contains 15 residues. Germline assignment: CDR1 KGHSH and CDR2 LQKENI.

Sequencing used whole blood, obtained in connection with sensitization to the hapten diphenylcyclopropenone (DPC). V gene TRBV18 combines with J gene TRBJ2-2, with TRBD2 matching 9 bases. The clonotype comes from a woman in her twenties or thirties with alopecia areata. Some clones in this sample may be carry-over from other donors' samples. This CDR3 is CASSPLAGEAGELFF. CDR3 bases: TGTGCCAGCTCACCACTAGCGGGAGAGGCCGGGGAGCTGTTTTTT.